One and the same sample provided the 25 T cell receptor beta chains below, sequenced in a study of shared clonotypes between healthy human individuals. Here immunoSEQ multiplex PCR was the method, and the copy in TCRdb shows in-frame clones only, minus some. The sample has some 1.1 million clones; around three quarters are singletons. Specimen: memory CD4+ T cells from PBMCs. The subset was: CD45RA-negative fraction. The receptors originated from a man between 18 and 35 years old in good health. Some clones in this sample may be carry-over from other donors' samples.

This clone occurred a few times. The J gene is TRBJ2-1, the V gene TRBV7-8; 10 nucleotides match TRBD2. The V and J ends lost 4 bases and 8 bases, in that order; junction bases with no gene match: 11. Per the germline V gene, CDR1 is SGHVS and CDR2 is FQNEAQ. This CDR3 comprises 16 residues. CDR3 nucleotide sequence: TGTGCCAGCAGCTCGTCGAGCGGGAGGGTGGGCGATGAGCAGTTCTTC. This gives the protein CASSSSSGRVGDEQFF.

This chain joins TRBV13 and TRBJ2-7; 10 bases are shared with TRBD2. CDR1 is PRHDT and CDR2 is FYEKMQ in the germline V gene (reference sequence). V was clipped by 4 bases and J by 2 bases; unmatched bases: 5. The CDR3 covers 15 residues. CDR3 sequence reads: CASSSGTSEPYEQYF. The CDR3 DNA sequence: TGTGCCAGCAGCTCCGGGACTAGCGAACCCTACGAGCAGTACTTC.

CDR3 nucleotide sequence: TGTGCCAGCAGGAAACAGGGTGTTACTGAAGCTTTCTTT. It codes for CASRKQGVTEAFF. This chain connects TRBV6-1 to TRBJ1-1, with D possibly TRBD1 on 6 matching bases. V lost 6 bases and J lost 5, with 13 bases in between. Germline V CDR1 and CDR2: MNHNS, SASEGT. The CDR3 sequence is 13 residues long.

This clone has only one observation. The rearrangement uses TRBV7-6 and TRBJ2-1, with a tentative D call TRBD2 (5 bases). Trimming removed 0 bases from V and 6 bases from J, with 12 bases in between. Germline CDR1 is SGHVS and CDR2 is FNYEAQ. This CDR3 is 15 amino acids long. CDR3 sequence: CASSLALGSGNEQFF. Here the CDR3 DNA reads TGTGCCAGCAGCTTAGCGCTTGGAAGCGGCAATGAGCAGTTCTTC.

The CDR3 spells CASQTPSSGNTIYF. CDR3 coding DNA: TGTGCCAGCCAAACCCCTTCCTCTGGAAACACCATATATTTT. The V call is TRBV6-6, the J call TRBJ1-3; D uncertain. With 8 bases removed from V and 0 bases from J, the gap between germline ends came to 11 bases. The CDR3 is 14 residues long. Germline-derived CDR1 and CDR2 are MNHNY and SVGAGI (reference sequence).

J is TRBJ1-2 and V is TRBV30, with D possibly being TRBD1 (6 bases). Germline CDR1 reads GTSNPN; CDR2 reads SVGIG (reference sequence). With 5 bases removed from V and 2 bases from J, the gap between germline ends came to 15 bases. The CDR3 has 14 residues. The CDR3 bases are TGTGCCTGGGATCGGGGGGGGCGGAACTATGGCTACACCTTC. This gives the protein CAWDRGGRNYGYTF.

This clone was seen a single time. Here the CDR3 DNA reads TGTGCCAGTATGAACCCCCGCAGGGGATTGAACATTCAGTACTTC. Amino acids: CASMNPRRGLNIQYF. V usage is TRBV19 and J usage is TRBJ2-4; D is perhaps TRBD1 (6 bases). The CDR3 runs 15 residues. Germline CDR1 LNHDA, CDR2 SQIVND (reference sequence). V was pared by 7 bases and J by 7 bases, with 20 bases between.

V is TRBV4-1 and J is TRBJ1-1; 8 nucleotides agree with TRBD1. Germline CDR1 and CDR2: MGHRA and YSYEKL. The CDR3 is made up of 14 amino acids. The V segment lost 5 bases and the J segment 5 bases; nucleotides outside the gene matches: 7. This CDR3 reads CASSADRVRTEAFF. In nucleotides, the CDR3 is TGCGCCAGCAGCGCGGACAGGGTACGAACTGAAGCTTTCTTT.

The V and J genes are TRBV28 and TRBJ2-3, with a tentative D call TRBD2 (6 bases). This CDR3 comprises 15 residues. Germline CDR1 and CDR2: MDHEN and SYDVKM. The V gene lost 2 bases and the J gene lost 1 base, with 10 bases spanning the gap. CDR3 DNA: TGTGCCAGCAGTTTAGCGGGATACGGCACAGATACGCAGTATTTT. The encoded protein is CASSLAGYGTDTQYF.

The V call is TRBV5-1, the J call TRBJ1-4; the match to TRBD1 covers 10 bases. The CDR3 length is 16 residues. Germline V gene lookup returns CDR1 SGHRS and CDR2 YFSETQ. Trimming took 2 bases from V and 5 from J; bases not matched to a gene: 6. In DNA, the CDR3 is TGCGCCAGCAGCTTCTACCCGGGACAGGGGAATGAAAAACTGTTTTTT. Amino acids: CASSFYPGQGNEKLFF.

The DNA of the CDR3 is TGTGCCAGCCGACCAACCTCGGGACAGGGAAAGACCCAGTACTTC. This codes for CASRPTSGQGKTQYF. J is TRBJ2-5 and V is TRBV6-1, with 9 bases aligning to TRBD1. From germline, CDR1 is MNHNS and CDR2 SASEGT. The ends lost 8 bases at V and 6 bases at J; junction bases unmatched: 13. The CDR3 spans 15 residues.

There are a few counts of this clone. The gene calls are TRBV2 and TRBJ2-1, with D perhaps TRBD2 (6 bases). Germline V gives CDR1 SNHLY, CDR2 FYNNEI. The germline V and J ends were trimmed by 1 base and 8 bases, with 15 bases remaining between them. The length of the CDR3 is 15 residues. The CDR3 reads CASSEDGGNMDEQFF. The CDR3 DNA follows: TGTGCCAGCAGTGAAGACGGCGGGAATATGGATGAGCAGTTCTTC.

This chain uses TRBV28 with TRBJ2-3; 12 bases line up with TRBD2. This CDR3 contains 17 residues. Germline loops: CDR1 MDHEN, CDR2 SYDVKM. V lost 1 base and J lost 5; bases outside the gene matches: 7. As DNA, the CDR3 is TGTGCCAGCAGTTTATACACTAGCGGGAGGTCGAAAGATACGCAGTATTTT. Its translation is CASSLYTSGRSKDTQYF.

This clone has a handful of counts. The rearrangement joins TRBV5-1 to TRBJ2-1, with a weak D call TRBD2 (6 bases). The V gene's germline CDR1 is SGHRS and CDR2 YFSETQ. This CDR3 region has 15 residues. Trimming removed 0 bases at V and 3 bases at J, with 10 bases between. CDR3 sequence: CASSLDHGGYNEQFF. CDR3 nucleotide sequence: TGCGCCAGCAGCTTGGATCACGGGGGCTACAATGAGCAGTTCTTC.

The rearrangement uses TRBV2 and TRBJ1-1, with TRBD1 matching 7 bases. The J segment lost 1 base and the V segment lost 6 bases, leaving 11 bases of the junction unmatched. The CDR3 has 16 residues. Germline V CDR1 and CDR2: SNHLY, FYNNEI. Here the CDR3 reads CASRSGTGASNTEAFF. CDR3 nucleotide sequence: TGTGCCAGCAGGTCGGGTACAGGGGCTTCGAACACTGAAGCTTTCTTT.

The rearrangement joins TRBV27 to TRBJ2-7, with 11 bases matching TRBD1. The trim removed 4 bases at V and 3 bases at J, leaving 8 bases unmatched. The CDR3 length is 16 residues. Looked up from germline, CDR1 is MNHEY and CDR2 is SMNVEV (reference sequence). This CDR3 is CASSSRPGQGVYEQYF. In DNA form, the CDR3 reads TGTGCCAGCAGTTCCCGCCCGGGACAGGGGGTCTACGAGCAGTACTTC.

The chain joins TRBV11-3 to TRBJ2-1; tentative D call: TRBD1 (5 bases). Germline CDR1 is SGHNT and CDR2 is YENEEA. V was trimmed by 5 bases and J by 9 bases, leaving 26 bases between them. The length of the CDR3 is 17 residues. The CDR3 nucleotides are TGTGCCAGCAGCCCCCGAAGTACAGGCATGGGCCTCTCTGAGCAGTTCTTC. It encodes CASSPRSTGMGLSEQFF.

J is TRBJ2-1 and V is TRBV18; TRBD2 matches 8 bases. The CDR3 extends over 15 amino acids. J lost 1 base, V lost 2 bases, and 1 base had no gene match. CDR1 and CDR2 (germline): KGHSH, LQKENI. The CDR3 nucleotides read TGTGCCAGCTCACCAGAGCGGGAGTCCTACAATGAGCAGTTCTTC. Translating it yields CASSPERESYNEQFF.

Only one count was recorded for this clone. The chain is built from TRBV11-3 and TRBJ2-7; no definite D call. The length of the CDR3 is 12 residues. The germline V gene has CDR1 SGHNT and CDR2 YENEEA. Trimming removed 1 base from V and 6 bases from J, with 7 bases in between. The CDR3 is CASSLGQFEQYF. The CDR3 region has the DNA TGTGCCAGCAGCTTAGGACAATTCGAGCAGTACTTC. Based on the CDR3 plus reference TRBV11-3 and TRBJ2-7, the full variable domain is EAGVVQSPRYKIIEKKQPVAFWCNPISGHNTLYWYLQNLGQGPELLIRYENEEAVDDSQLPKDRFSAERLKGVDSTLKIQPAELGDSAVYLCASSLGQFEQYFGPGTRLTVT.

The CDR3 sequence: CASSGGSPIQPQHF. CDR3 nucleotides: TGTGCCAGCAGCGGGGGATCCCCAATTCAGCCCCAGCATTTT. V is TRBV28 and J is TRBJ1-5, with a tentative D call TRBD1 (5 bases). V was cut by 6 bases and J by 6 bases, with 15 bases left in between. Per germline, CDR1 MDHEN and CDR2 SYDVKM. This CDR3 is built from 14 residues.

This clone was found a few times. The chain recombines TRBV4-1 with TRBJ1-4; D uncertain. V was shortened by 2 bases and J by 11 bases, with 15 bases between the two germline ends. Per germline, CDR1 MGHRA and CDR2 YSYEKL. This CDR3 is built from 14 residues. The CDR3 DNA is TGCGCCAGCAGCCAACCGGGCCCTTACGCCAAACTGTTTTTT. This gives the protein CASSQPGPYAKLFF.

This clone was seen a single time. The J gene is TRBJ2-7, the V gene TRBV6-6, with 12 bases aligning to TRBD2. Germline V gene lookup returns CDR1 MNHNY and CDR2 SVGAGI (reference sequence). The V segment lost 7 bases and the J segment 1 base; nucleotides outside the gene matches: 5. The CDR3 extends over 15 amino acids. The CDR3 here is CASTLLAGGSYEQYF. The CDR3, as DNA: TGTGCCAGCACCCTACTAGCGGGAGGATCCTACGAGCAGTACTTC.

The V gene is TRBV7-3, the J gene TRBJ2-2; D is unclear. This CDR3 region has 16 residues. The ends were cut back, 1 base at V and 1 base at J, with 10 bases in the middle. The germline V gene encodes CDR1 SGHTA and CDR2 FQGTGA. CDR3: CASSLSVPGNTGELFF. As DNA, the CDR3 is TGTGCCAGCAGCTTAAGCGTTCCAGGGAACACCGGGGAGCTGTTTTTT. Full variable domain (outside the CDR3, taken from reference TRBV7-3 and TRBJ2-2): GAGVSQTPSNKVTEKGKYVELRCDPISGHTALYWYRQSLGQGPEFLIYFQGTGAADDSGLPNDRFFAVRPEGSVSTLKIQRTERGDSAVYLCASSLSVPGNTGELFFGEGSRLTVL.

The chain uses TRBV4-3 and TRBJ1-5; no clear D gene. The CDR3 totals 18 residues. Trimming cost V 0 bases and J 1 base, with 16 bases left between them. Germline V gene lookup returns CDR1 LGHNA and CDR2 YSLEER. The CDR3 nucleotides are TGCGCCAGCAGCCAAGACGGTATAGAGAACAACAGCAATCAGCCCCAGCATTTT. Its protein is CASSQDGIENNSNQPQHF.

The chain has TRBV13 and TRBJ2-5; either TRBD1 or TRBD2 may supply D (5 bases each). Germline V gene data show CDR1 as PRHDT and CDR2 as FYEKMQ (reference sequence). V lost 6 bases to trimming and J lost 5 bases, with 16 bases between them. The CDR3 totals 14 residues. CDR3 in DNA: TGTGCCAGCAGTGAATACAGAGGGGTGGAGACCCAGTACTTC. This translates into CASSEYRGVETQYF. The variable domain in full, with the rest retrieved from reference TRBV13 and TRBJ2-5, is AAGVIQSPRHLIKEKRETATLKCYPIPRHDTVYWYQQGPGQDPQFLISFYEKMQSDKGSIPDRFSAQQFSDYHSELNMSSLELGDSALYFCASSEYRGVETQYFGPGTRLLVL.